These 28 T cell receptor beta chains share one sample of origin, sequenced in a study of T-cell reconstitution after alpha-beta-depleted transplantation in children. The TCRbeta library was prepared with unique molecular identifiers. TCRdb redid the calling of the PCR reads with MiXCR, one entry per CDR3 protein. Here the sample spans approximately 91,000 distinct CDR3 sequences, more than 7% being singletons. Specimen: PBMCs from the stem cell graft donor, collected from the stem cell graft. These TCRs come from a human donor who donated a stem cell graft to a child with congenital amegakaryocytic thrombocytopenia.

This clonotype was observed once. A much larger clonotype is one base distant, so this may be a read error. This chain joins TRBV20-1 and TRBJ1-2; a weak D match, TRBD1 (5 bases). CDR3 length equals 14 residues. Trimming removed 5 bases from V and 4 bases from J, with 17 bases in between. In germline, CDR1 is DFQATT, CDR2 SNEGSKA (reference sequence). CDR3 sequence: CSADLTDYCYGYTF. DNA for the CDR3: TGCAGTGCTGACCTGACAGATTATTGCTATGGCTACACCTTC.

Many counts were recorded for this clonotype. J is TRBJ1-5 and V is TRBV20-1; tentatively, D is TRBD1 (5 bases). Per the germline V gene, CDR1 is DFQATT and CDR2 is SNEGSKA (reference sequence). The CDR3 covers 15 residues. V shed 3 bases and J shed 2 bases, with 14 bases lying between them. The DNA of the CDR3 is TGCAGTGCTAGGGAGAGTCTGGGGGGCAATCAGCCCCAGCATTTT. Its protein is CSARESLGGNQPQHF.

This clonotype occurred many times. The chain is built from TRBV6-5 and TRBJ2-5, with D perhaps assigned TRBD1 or TRBD2 (5 bases each). The CDR3 runs 14 residues. Per germline, CDR1 MNHEY and CDR2 SVGAGI. Trimming removed 7 bases at V and 2 bases at J, with 14 bases between. The CDR3 DNA reads TGTGCCAGCACTAAACTAGGGACGCAAGAGACCCAGTACTTC. Translated: CASTKLGTQETQYF.

This clonotype was counted many times. The chain combines TRBV7-9 with TRBJ1-2; no clear D. The germline gives CDR1 SEHNR, CDR2 FQNEAQ (reference sequence). V was trimmed by 5 bases and J by 3 bases, leaving 7 bases between them. The CDR3 length is 12 residues. CDR3 sequence reads: CASSRLDYGYTF. CDR3 nucleotides: TGTGCCAGCAGCCGCCTTGACTATGGCTACACCTTC. Drawing the rest from reference TRBV7-9 and TRBJ1-2, the complete variable domain is DTGVSQNPRHKITKRGQNVTFRCDPISEHNRLYWYRQTLGQGPEFLTYFQNEAQLEKSRLLSDRFSAERPKGSFSTLEIQRTEQGDSAMYLCASSRLDYGYTFGSGTRLTVV.

The sample holds many counts of this clonotype. V usage is TRBV6-5 and J usage is TRBJ1-4; the match to TRBD1 covers 8 bases. CDR1 and CDR2 (germline): MNHEY, SVGAGI. The CDR3 has 16 amino acids. V shed 5 bases, J shed 3 bases, and the junction held 8 bases outside the gene matches. The CDR3 protein is CASSTFGQGANEKLFF. The CDR3 DNA is TGTGCCAGCAGTACTTTCGGACAGGGAGCTAATGAAAAACTGTTTTTT.

The rearrangement uses TRBV14 and TRBJ2-1; D is uncertain. The CDR3 totals 14 residues. V lost 5 bases and J lost 6, with 14 bases in between. From germline, CDR1 is SGHDN and CDR2 FVKESK. CDR3: CASSFGPGCNEQFF. The CDR3 coding sequence is TGTGCCAGCAGCTTCGGGCCCGGCTGCAATGAGCAGTTCTTC.

This clonotype was observed at least ten times. The gene calls are TRBV6-5 and TRBJ2-7; D tentatively fits TRBD1 or TRBD2 (5 bases each). The length of the CDR3 is 12 residues. CDR1 MNHEY and CDR2 SVGAGI come from the germline V gene. Trimming stripped 4 bases from V and 6 bases from J, with 10 bases between. In DNA form, the CDR3 reads TGTGCCAGCAGTTTACGGGGCGGCGAGCAGTACTTC. Residues: CASSLRGGEQYF.

The chain has TRBV7-9 and TRBJ1-1; weak D call: TRBD1 (5 bases). This CDR3 has 11 amino acids. Germline V CDR1 and CDR2: SEHNR, FQNEAQ (reference sequence). Between the trimmed V and J ends, which lost 6 bases and 8 bases, there was a span of 10 bases. CDR3 bases: TGTGCCAGCAGTCGACAGCCCGAAGCTTTCTTT. Protein sequence: CASSRQPEAFF.

This clonotype has ten or more counts. The V and J genes are TRBV20-1 and TRBJ2-1; TRBD2 matches 8 bases. Germline V lookup: CDR1 DFQATT, CDR2 SNEGSKA (reference sequence). The CDR3 is 16 amino acids. Trimming cost V 4 bases and J 8 bases; bases outside gene matches: 16. CDR3 sequence: CSAMEALSGSMYEQFF. CDR3 DNA sequence: TGCAGTGCTATGGAGGCCCTCAGCGGGAGTATGTATGAGCAGTTCTTC.

This clonotype was counted many times. The rearrangement uses TRBV28 and TRBJ2-3; 11 nucleotides align to TRBD1. Germline CDR1 is MDHEN and CDR2 is SYDVKM. V lost 7 bases and J lost 1; bases outside the gene matches: 4. This CDR3 region has 15 residues. The CDR3 coding sequence is TGTGCCAGCAACCCGGGACAGGGGGGCACAGATACGCAGTATTTT. Encoded protein: CASNPGQGGTDTQYF.

This clonotype was picked up many times. This chain connects TRBV10-3 to TRBJ1-2; unclear D gene. CDR3 length: 13 residues. V shed 4 bases and J shed 4 bases, with 10 bases lying between them. Germline V lookup: CDR1 ENHRY, CDR2 SYGVKD. The CDR3 DNA is TGTGCCATCAGTGTCCGGCATGTCTATGGCTACACCTTC. Encoded protein: CAISVRHVYGYTF.

This clonotype was observed at least ten times. The chain has TRBV28 and TRBJ1-2; a weak D match, TRBD1 (5 bases). Trimming left V 5 bases short and J 4 bases short, with 17 bases between. The CDR3 is made up of 15 amino acids. The germline CDR1 and CDR2 sequences are MDHEN and SYDVKM. CDR3 DNA sequence: TGTGCCAGCAGTGGGGACGGAGTCTTGGTCTATGGCTACACCTTC. This sequence encodes CASSGDGVLVYGYTF.

This clonotype was seen a few times. The chain uses TRBV7-9 and TRBJ2-7; D is unclear. CDR1 SEHNR and CDR2 FQNEAQ come from the germline V gene (reference sequence). The CDR3 covers 14 residues. Deletions cut 3 bases from V and 4 bases from J, with 13 bases between. The CDR3 sequence is CASSFSQSTYEQYF. CDR3 nucleotide sequence: TGTGCCAGCAGCTTTTCACAGTCCACTTACGAGCAGTACTTC.

This clonotype showed up many times. The rearrangement links TRBV21-1 to TRBJ1-1. TRBV21-1 is deemed a pseudogene. The CDR3 spans 11 residues. Written as DNA, the CDR3 is TGTGCCAGCAGCACAGCCCTCGGAGCTTTCTTT. Translation gives CASSTALGAFF.

This clonotype was recorded many times. V usage is TRBV20-1 and J usage is TRBJ2-2; 7 positions agree with TRBD1. Germline CDR1 reads DFQATT; CDR2 reads SNEGSKA (reference sequence). With 1 base clipped from V and 6 bases from J, the junction kept 8 bases outside the gene matches. The length of the CDR3 is 15 residues. CDR3: CSARGDRTEAGELFF. CDR3 nucleotides: TGCAGTGCTAGAGGGGACAGAACGGAGGCCGGGGAGCTGTTTTTT.

This clonotype was seen many times. The genes are TRBV20-1 and TRBJ2-6; no definite D call. With 5 bases removed from V and 1 base from J, the gap between germline ends came to 9 bases. From germline, CDR1 is DFQATT and CDR2 SNEGSKA (reference sequence). CDR3 length: 14 residues. The CDR3 nucleotides are TGCAGTGCTTTCGCTATGTCTGGGGCCAACGTCCTGACTTTC. It yields the protein CSAFAMSGANVLTF.

By proportion, this clonotype is medium-sized (0.01 to 0.1%). The chain links TRBV28 to TRBJ2-5, with 8 bases lining up with TRBD1. Germline assignment: CDR1 MDHEN and CDR2 SYDVKM. With V trimmed by 5 bases and J by 5 bases, 10 bases remained unmatched. CDR3 size: 15 residues. The CDR3 sequence: CASSIYQGAEETQYF. The CDR3 coding sequence is TGTGCCAGCAGTATATATCAGGGGGCGGAGGAGACCCAGTACTTC. Together with reference TRBV28 and TRBJ2-5, the CDR3 gives the full variable domain: DVKVTQSSRYLVKRTGEKVFLECVQDMDHENMFWYRQDPGLGLRLIYFSYDVKMKEKGDIPEGYSVSREKKERFSLILESASTNQTSMYLCASSIYQGAEETQYFGPGTRLLVL.

The V gene is TRBV29-1, the J gene TRBJ2-7; TRBD2 might be the D (6 bases). The germline gives CDR1 SQVTM, CDR2 ANQGSEA. Trimming shortened V by 6 bases and J by 2 bases, and 14 bases separated the two germline ends. The CDR3 spans 13 residues. The CDR3 region has the DNA TGCAGCGTCCGCAGCGGGTCTCCCTACGAGCAGTACTTC. Protein product: CSVRSGSPYEQYF.

The sample holds many counts of this clonotype. The chain carries TRBV29-1 and TRBJ2-3; 8 nucleotides agree with TRBD2. The J segment lost 0 bases and the V segment lost 3 bases, leaving 2 bases of the junction unmatched. This CDR3 contains 14 residues. Germline V gene sequence: CDR1 SQVTM, CDR2 ANQGSEA. CDR3 sequence (DNA): TGCAGCGTTGAGTCTAGCGGGAGCACAGATACGCAGTATTTT. Encoded protein: CSVESSGSTDTQYF.

In this sample, this clonotype turned up many times. J is TRBJ1-1 and V is TRBV5-1; D may be TRBD1 (5 bases). Looked up from germline, CDR1 is SGHRS and CDR2 is YFSETQ. This CDR3 spans 15 amino acids. With 0 bases removed from V and 1 base from J, the gap between germline ends came to 10 bases. CDR3 loop: CASSLAGGRNTEAFF. CDR3 DNA sequence: TGCGCCAGCAGCTTGGCCGGGGGGAGGAACACTGAAGCTTTCTTT.

V usage is TRBV7-2 and J usage is TRBJ2-5; maybe TRBD2 (5 bases). Germline V gene sequence: CDR1 SGHTA, CDR2 FQGNSA. V was trimmed by 1 base and J by 2 bases, leaving 8 bases between them. CDR3 length equals 14 residues. Here the CDR3 DNA reads TGTGCCAGCAGCTTAGAAAAGCGGCAAGAGACCCAGTACTTC. Translating it yields CASSLEKRQETQYF.

The V and J genes are TRBV7-6 and TRBJ2-2; the D gene could be TRBD1 or TRBD2 (5 bases each). V was shortened by 2 bases and J by 6 bases, with 16 bases between the two germline ends. CDR3 length: 16 amino acids. Germline CDR1 SGHVS, CDR2 FNYEAQ. In nucleotides, the CDR3 is TGTGCCAGCAGCTTAAACTTGCTCGGGGCGCCCGGGGAGCTGTTTTTT. Protein: CASSLNLLGAPGELFF.

There are many counts of this clonotype. The chain is built from TRBV7-2 and TRBJ2-4; D unresolved. Trimming took off 5 bases at V and 1 base at J, with 15 bases between the two ends. This CDR3 spans 16 amino acids. Germline V CDR1 and CDR2: SGHTA, FQGNSA. The CDR3, as DNA: TGTGCCAGCAGCCGCCTTGCTTTCGTCGCCAAAAACATTCAGTACTTC. Protein sequence: CASSRLAFVAKNIQYF.

Many counts were recorded for this clonotype. The V gene is TRBV18, the J gene TRBJ2-1; perhaps D is TRBD1 or TRBD2 (5 bases each). The germline CDR1 and CDR2 sequences are KGHSH and LQKENI. Trimming cost V 6 bases and J 0 bases, with 15 bases left between them. This CDR3 is 16 amino acids long. The CDR3 bases are TGTGCCAGCTCGTTGAGGGACGGCCGCTCCTACAATGAGCAGTTCTTC. Its translation: CASSLRDGRSYNEQFF.

This clonotype was counted ten times or more. The V call is TRBV3-1, the J call TRBJ2-7; maybe TRBD1 (6 bases). The CDR3 runs 13 residues. V dropped 3 bases and J dropped 5 bases, with 11 bases sitting between them. Germline CDR1 is LGHDT and CDR2 is YNNKEL (reference sequence). The CDR3 here is CASSQGASNEQYF. Here the CDR3 DNA reads TGTGCCAGCAGCCAGGGGGCCAGTAACGAGCAGTACTTC.

This clonotype was counted many times. The rearrangement uses TRBV6-1 and TRBJ2-7; 7 nucleotides match TRBD1. The CDR3 loop spans 13 amino acids. CDR1 and CDR2 (germline): MNHNS, SASEGT. V shed 4 bases and J 4 bases; nucleotides not matched to a gene: 4. CDR3 sequence (DNA): TGTGCCAGCAGTGGGGCAGGGGGTTACGAGCAGTACTTC. Translating gives CASSGAGGYEQYF.

This clonotype showed up many times. The V gene is TRBV24-1, the J gene TRBJ2-1; perhaps D is TRBD1 or TRBD2 (6 bases each). Trimming took 4 bases from V and 4 from J, leaving 10 bases between them. The germline CDR1 and CDR2 sequences are KGHDR and SFDVKD. The CDR3 is 14 residues long. The CDR3 loop reads CATSEGGLYNEQFF. The CDR3 DNA sequence: TGTGCCACCAGTGAGGGGGGCCTTTACAATGAGCAGTTCTTC.

The table lists this clonotype with many counts. The chain uses TRBV15 and TRBJ2-5; 15 bases line up with TRBD2. CDR3 size: 16 residues. Germline assignment: CDR1 LNHNV and CDR2 YYDKDF (reference sequence). The ends lost 3 bases at V and 4 bases at J; junction bases unmatched: 3. The CDR3 nucleotides read TGTGCCACCAGCAGTATGGGACTAGCGGGAGGAGAGACCCAGTACTTC. Protein: CATSSMGLAGGETQYF.